The source of this TCR beta chain is a study of T cell clusters in autoimmune cytopenias. Approximately 36,000 genome equivalents of blood DNA were amplified for TRB. Multiplex touch-down PCR amplified TRB using TRB-A and TRB-B pools in one tube. TCRdb re-called the multiplex PCR reads; every CDR3 protein appears as one record, without DNA. Its listing shows about 1,500 distinct CDR3 sequences. By frequency, this clonotype is medium-sized. A further study also used this sample, focusing on T cell repertoires in aging, cancer and after chemotherapy.

Sequenced input: peripheral blood. This TCR came from a human donor with chronic lymphocytic leukemia.

CDR3 region: CATSRVSSYEQYF. V and J are TRBV7-9 and TRBJ2-7; TCRdb selects TRBD2, and the lack of DNA leaves this call unchecked. The CDR3 sequence is 13 residues long. The germline CDR1 and CDR2 sequences are SEHNR and FQNEAQ (reference sequence).